This T cell receptor beta chain was retrieved from a study of blood T cell repertoires in COVID-19. This CDR3 region has 15 residues. J lost 3 bases, V lost 0 bases, and 6 bases had no gene match. Looked up from germline, CDR1 is GTSNPN and CDR2 is SVGIG (reference sequence). Some clones are missing from TCRdb's copy, which holds only in-frame ones; the method was immunoSEQ multiplex PCR. The sample shows 200,000 to 250,000 clones, 80% of them seen only once. Input material: peripheral blood. The chain uses TRBV30 and TRBJ2-3; 7 bases line up with TRBD2. This receptor was identified in a woman in her sixties or seventies with acute or convalescent COVID-19. As DNA, the CDR3 is TGTGCCTGGAGTGTATTGGAGGGAGGGACAGATACGCAGTATTTT. Its protein is CAWSVLEGGTDTQYF.